This entry concerns a single T cell receptor (beta chain). Its antigen is not identified. This record comes from a study of OX40 agonist ivuxolimab in advanced cancers. Drawing of blood for sampling happened at baseline, at cycle 4 day 1, and at cycle 7 day 1. Broader study findings: The study found that CD8+ T cells averaged more expanded clones than CD4+.

The repertoire was sequenced with immunoSEQ multiplex PCR; TCRdb's copy has only in-frame clones and lacks some. The sample carries some 59,000 clones, around 90% recorded once. CDR3 size: 15 residues. Germline V gene data show CDR1 as KGHSH and CDR2 as LQKENI. V was trimmed by 5 bases and J by 1 base, leaving 11 bases between them. This TCR was recovered from an adult with an advanced solid tumor such as melanoma, head and neck, liver or kidney cancer. Sequencing was performed on CD4+ or CD8+ T cells sorted from blood, taken in a trial of the OX40 agonist ivuxolimab. The chain carries TRBV18 and TRBJ2-2; D possibly matches TRBD1 or TRBD2 (5 bases each). This chain's CDR3 is CASSSGTVNTGELFF. CDR3 nucleotides: TGTGCCAGCTCATCCGGGACGGTGAACACCGGGGAGCTGTTTTTT.